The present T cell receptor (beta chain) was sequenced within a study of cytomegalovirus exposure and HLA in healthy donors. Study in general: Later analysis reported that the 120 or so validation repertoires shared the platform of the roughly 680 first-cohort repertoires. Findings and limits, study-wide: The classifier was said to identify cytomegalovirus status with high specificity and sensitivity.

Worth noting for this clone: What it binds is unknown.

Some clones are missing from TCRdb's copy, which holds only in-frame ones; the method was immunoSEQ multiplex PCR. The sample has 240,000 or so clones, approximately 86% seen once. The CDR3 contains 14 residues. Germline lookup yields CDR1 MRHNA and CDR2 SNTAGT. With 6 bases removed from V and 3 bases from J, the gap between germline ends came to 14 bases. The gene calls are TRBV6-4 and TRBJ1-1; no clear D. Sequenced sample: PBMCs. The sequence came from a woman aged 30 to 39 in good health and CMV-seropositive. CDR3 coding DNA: TGTGCCAGCAGACAACGCGGAGTGGACACTGAAGCTTTCTTT. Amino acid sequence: CASRQRGVDTEAFF.